Following are 4 T cell receptor beta chains from one sample sequenced in a study of blood T cell repertoires in COVID-19 (TCRdb year 2020). Library generation was performed with the immunoSEQ multiplex PCR assay. The table was pulled from immuneACCESS by TCRdb, which kept in-frame rearrangements only. Such tables lose some clones; where checked, under half of the loss comes from unresolved V genes, and the rest has no known cause. The sample contains a few hundred thousand clones, 88% of them found a single time. The biggest ten clones account for roughly 1.9% of the sample. Sequenced sample: PBMCs or T cells enriched from blood (not recorded which). The receptors shown here come from a middle-aged woman who had recovered from COVID-19.

The V call is TRBV4-2, the J call TRBJ1-4; TRBD1 matches at 8 bases. Germline lookup yields CDR1 LGHNA and CDR2 YNFKEQ. This CDR3 comprises 16 residues. J gave up 7 bases and V 2 bases, and 9 bases lay outside the gene matches. The CDR3 DNA sequence: TGTGCCAGCAGCCAACCTGACAGGGGAAAAGGTGAAAAACTGTTTTTT. Translated: CASSQPDRGKGEKLFF.

The chain uses TRBV11-2 and TRBJ2-1, with D perhaps matching TRBD2 (5 bases). CDR3 length: 15 residues. Germline loops: CDR1 SGHAT, CDR2 FQNNGV. V was cut by 4 bases and J by 2 bases, with 12 bases left in between. The CDR3 here is CASSSEGVAYNEQFF. The CDR3 DNA reads TGTGCCAGCAGCTCCGAGGGTGTCGCCTACAATGAGCAGTTCTTC.

This chain links TRBV7-2 with TRBJ1-2; 9 bases agree with TRBD1. Germline CDR1 SGHTA, CDR2 FQGNSA. Unmatched junction bases numbered 3, after V lost 4 bases and J lost 0 bases. This CDR3 region has 15 residues. The CDR3 coding sequence is TGTGCCAGCAGCTCAAGACAGGGGGCTAACTATGGCTACACCTTC. Encoded protein: CASSSRQGANYGYTF.

This rearrangement joins TRBV9 to TRBJ1-5, with TRBD1 identical over 7 bases. The CDR3 runs 15 residues. Looked up from germline, CDR1 is SGDLS and CDR2 is YYNGEE. The V and J ends lost 3 bases and 3 bases, in that order; junction bases with no gene match: 6. For the CDR3, the DNA is TGTGCCAGCAGCGGAACAGGGGCCTCCAATCAGCCCCAGCATTTT. This sequence encodes CASSGTGASNQPQHF.